The TCR beta chain described here comes from a study of PD-L1 blockade in urothelial cancer (dated by TCRdb to between 2016 and 2019). About the study as a whole: Therapy was started at some point between 2013 and 2015 for all patients, and atezolizumab 1,200 mg was administered intravenously every 3 weeks. The study, an exploratory multi-omic analysis, examined somatic, immune and clinical correlates of response to PD-L1 blockade with atezolizumab in urothelial cancer. About 85% of the roughly 30 patients were males with bladder-origin urothelial cancer, and about 65% of the 29 reported a prior smoking history. In the same patients who had TCR sequencing, pretreatment tumors also underwent whole exome sequencing and RNA sequencing. Progression-free survival longer than 6 months counted as durable clinical benefit, and TCR features were additionally tested against both progression-free and overall survival. Pretreatment tumor samples and matched peripheral blood, collected serially before and after atezolizumab treatment, underwent TCR sequencing. Patients had an ECOG performance status of 0 or 1 and had received between 0 and 3 prior chemotherapy regimens. Under ten patients achieved durable clinical benefit and approximately 20 did not. Some 29 patients had pretreatment blood TCR-seq, roughly 24 had at least one posttreatment blood collection, and roughly 24 had tumor TCR-seq. Blood samples gave median yields of 141,255 T cells and some 84,000 unique TCRs, along with a median clonality of around 0.08. Blood samples were analyzed at 3 weeks after treatment start (second dose) and at 6 weeks after treatment start. Study-level results and caveats: Improved progression-free and overall survival was found to be associated with pretreatment peripheral blood TCR clonality below the median. Because the sample size was small (n ≈ 27) and many of the analyses were exploratory, the results are meant to be hypothesis-generating. At 3 weeks after the start of treatment, tumor-associated TCR clones in peripheral blood had expanded more in patients with durable benefit (n of about 20, p = 0.022).

The CDR3 sequence holds 14 residues, the cysteine and phenylalanine included. Just the 42-base CDR3 DNA is kept, in frame starting at base 1. CDR1 and CDR2 are drawn from the germline V gene: SNHLY, FYNNEI. V gives up 6 bases and J gives up 2 bases, and the segment between their germline ends measures 11 bases. To estimate absolute template abundance from read counts, synthetic TCR analog templates were spiked into each PCR. TCRbeta CDR3 regions were amplified from genomic DNA with bias-controlled V and J gene primers using the immunoSEQ assay. Sequencing of rearranged TCRbeta segments was performed at approximately 20X coverage. From the authors' description of their analysis: Clustering was used to correct sequencing errors, and CDR3s were annotated against IMGT so that V, D and J genes could be assigned. Only productive TCRbeta rearrangements were used in downstream analyses, excluding out-of-frame or stop-codon sequences. To compute clonality, Shannon entropy was normalized by the log of the number of unique productive sequences and then subtracted from one. Clones differing between time points or between blood and tumor were identified using Fisher's exact test with Benjamini-Hochberg correction, with an adjusted p below 0.01 applied as the threshold. As stored in TCRdb, this immuneACCESS dataset retains in-frame rearrangements with V and J assigned. A fraction of the clones does not appear; measured against another copy, unresolved V genes explain less than half of the discrepancy, and the remainder lacks a known reason. The V and J calls and clone size were taken over from that table, and D and trimming were inferred from the DNA. The sample records tens of thousands of clones, about 81% of which are singletons. 1.5% to 2% of the sample lies in the top ten.

The time point label, read with the paper, signifies: pretreatment peripheral blood. A cohort of approximately 31 patients with locally advanced or metastatic urothelial carcinoma, treated at Memorial Sloan Kettering on a trial protocol, was included. Peripheral blood mononuclear cells were collected from each patient pretreatment and during treatment, giving between 1 and 8 total time points per patient. The Qiagen DNeasy Blood extraction kit was used to purify genomic DNA from total PBMCs and tumor samples. PBMCs were collected pretreatment and during treatment, and were isolated and stored as previously described. Note on this clone: Its antigen is still unknown. No clone much larger than this one lies a single base away; base qualities are absent.

This sequence uses TRBV2 and TRBJ1-5, and the D gene may be TRBD1, 6 bases matching. The clonotype was recovered from a man aged 65 to 85 with urothelial cancer. Material: PBMCs, obtained around atezolizumab (anti-PD-L1) treatment. The encoded CDR3 is CASSHEGGNQPQHF. The DNA is as follows: TGTGCCAGCAGCCACGAGGGGGGCAATCAGCCCCAGCATTTT.